These 3 T cell receptor beta chains originate from one sample sequenced in a study of early T cells in non-severe SARS-CoV-2 infection. From the 5' RACE reads, TCRdb called clonotypes with MiXCR, one entry per CDR3 protein. The sample shows approximately 97,000 distinct CDR3 sequences, 9.5% to 12% of them seen only once. The specimen comprised whole blood, sampled at baseline. These TCRs come from an adult who was a healthcare worker with PCR-confirmed SARS-CoV-2 infection or an uninfected control (not recorded which).

The chain uses TRBV12-3 or TRBV12-4 and TRBJ2-3; a possible D gene is TRBD2 (5 bases). This CDR3 spans 14 amino acids. V lost 6 bases and J lost 5, with 15 bases in between. CDR3 loop: CASRLVNVEDTQYF. The CDR3 nucleotides read TGTGCCAGCAGACTAGTAAATGTAGAAGATACGCAGTATTTT.

This clonotype was seen only a few times. The CDR3 sequence is CASSILGLAGGGTDTQYF. The CDR3, as DNA: TGTGCCAGCAGTATCCTGGGACTAGCGGGAGGTGGCACAGATACGCAGTATTTT. This rearrangement joins TRBV27 to TRBJ2-3; 15 bases are a match to TRBD2. The J segment lost 1 base and the V segment lost 5 bases, leaving 7 bases of the junction unmatched. This CDR3 is 18 amino acids long. Germline CDR1 reads MNHEY; CDR2 reads SMNVEV (reference sequence).

This clonotype showed up just a few times. The rearrangement uses TRBV20-1 and TRBJ2-1; TRBD2 aligns across 11 bases. Germline loops: CDR1 DFQATT, CDR2 SNEGSKA (reference sequence). This CDR3 contains 15 residues. Trimming removed 2 bases from V and 2 bases from J; junction bases left unmatched: 2. The DNA of the CDR3 is TGCAGTGCTAGACTTAGCGGGAGGGCCTACAATGAGCAGTTCTTC. This sequence encodes CSARLSGRAYNEQFF.